The entry that follows covers one T cell receptor beta chain sequence. This clonotype came up a few times. No cognate antigen has been identified for it. Per-base quality was not reported, and no clone a single base away is much larger than it. The sample belongs to a study of identical twins (TCRdb year 2016). Study-level background: To test whether fetal clonotypes persist, the study used deep sequencing on TCR alpha and beta repertoires from monozygotic twins, unrelated adults of various ages, and cord blood. Replicate twin experiments were performed at different times using different library preparation protocols to rule out contamination.

Every donor was a healthy Caucasian. What the authors observed across the whole study: Compared with coincidental sharing between unrelated individuals, out-of-frame TCR alpha sequences shared between twins showed an excess of sequences with low generation probability. In monozygotic twins, recombination models systematically underestimated out-of-frame TCR alpha sharing, but the models matched the sharing seen between unrelated individuals. Conclusions relied on cross-sectional statistical analysis, since the same donors could not be followed over many years. The excess sharing between twins in beta out-of-frame sequences was weaker because fewer shared sequences reduced the signal-to-noise ratio. Zero-insertion analyses could be partly confounded by invariant T cells such as MAIT and iNKT, although diverse VJ usage argued against such confounding for most clonotypes. Fewer insertions were carried by abundant cord blood beta clonotypes; a weaker similar trend was observed in young adult naive repertoires, while no such trend was observed in memory repertoires.

The library was obtained by 5' RACE. For sequencing, an Illumina HiSeq 2000 was employed. A universal primer binding site was introduced by template switching, and a unique molecular identifier was present in the final cDNA, enabling accurate counting of TCR cDNA molecules. Specific primers in the conserved constant-segment region were used to synthesize first-strand cDNA for TCR alpha and beta chains. To control for contamination, every cDNA library carried two barcodes: a SMART-Mk sample barcode plus Illumina barcodes. TruSeq adapter sequences, together with Illumina sample barcodes, were added in two successive PCR steps. TCR alpha and beta cDNA libraries were sequenced on the Illumina HiSeq platform with custom primers. Processing in the source paper ran as follows. MiGEC processed the raw reads to extract unique molecular identifiers, while MiXCR was used to determine the CDR3 positions. For each individual, recombination models were inferred using an EM algorithm with the repgenHMM and IGoR tools. Shared clonotypes were analyzed with the tcR package in R, and sharing was normalized by the product of cloneset sizes. Out-of-frame nonproductive sequences were analyzed to study raw recombination free of thymic and clonal selection effects. The public reads were reanalyzed by TCRdb: fastp trimming at Q25, MiXCR alignment, in-frame beta chains only. Under each unique CDR3 protein, matching rows form one entry showing the most common genes and DNA. TCRdb, rather than the study authors, made the V and J calls. The sample profile shows around 1.7 million distinct CDR3 sequences; about 32% of them were found once. The top ten constitute about 0.27% of the sample.

The specimen sequenced was cord blood. The source of this sequence is a newborn girl in good health.

The CDR3 reads as follows: CATSGQGINYGYTF. In nucleotide form, the sequence is TGTGCCACCTCGGGACAGGGGATAAACTATGGCTACACCTTC. The rearrangement combines TRBV19 with TRBJ1-2, with 10 bases in between that match TRBD1. Counted from cysteine to phenylalanine, this CDR3 has 14 amino acids. The entry retains the CDR3 DNA only, 42 bases that are in frame from base 1. V is trimmed back by 10 bases and J by 2 bases, and the junction contains 7 bases that no gene match accounts for. CDR1 LNHDA and CDR2 SQIVND are derived from the germline V gene (reference sequence). When the CDR3 is completed using the reference TRBV19 and TRBJ1-2 genes on either side, the full variable domain is DGGITQSPKYLFRKEGQNVTLSCEQNLNHDAMYWYRQDPGQGLRLIYYSQIVNDFQKGDIAEGYSVSREKKESFPLTVTSAQKNPTAFYLCATSGQGINYGYTFGSGTRLTVV.